The 27 T cell receptor beta chains below come from one sample, sequenced in a study of OX40 agonist ivuxolimab in advanced cancers. The data were produced by immunoSEQ multiplex PCR, yet TCRdb's version contains in-frame clones alone and is incomplete. The sample consists of 70,000 to 95,000 clones, roughly 87% of them appearing once. Source: CD4+ or CD8+ T cells sorted from blood, taken in a trial of the OX40 agonist ivuxolimab. These receptors all stem from an adult with an advanced solid tumor such as melanoma, head and neck, liver or kidney cancer.

This clone was seen a single time. The J gene is TRBJ2-5, the V gene TRBV30; no definite D call. The CDR3 spans 10 residues. Germline CDR1 GTSNPN, CDR2 SVGIG (reference sequence). Trimming took 3 bases from V and 2 from J, leaving 1 base between them. Written as DNA, the CDR3 is TGTGCCTGGAGGCAAGAGACCCAGTACTTC. Encoded protein: CAWRQETQYF. Full variable domain (rest looked up from reference TRBV30 and TRBJ2-5): SQTIHQWPATLVQPVGSPLSLECTVEGTSNPNLYWYRQAAGRGLQLLFYSVGIGQISSEVPQNLSASRPQDRQFILSSKKLLLSDSGFYLCAWRQETQYFGPGTRLLVL.

The chain links TRBV29-1 to TRBJ2-7, with 8 bases fitting TRBD1. Losses at the gene ends were 6 bases for V and 5 bases for J; bases not matched to a gene: 9. CDR3 length equals 13 residues. Looked up from germline, CDR1 is SQVTM and CDR2 is ANQGSEA. CDR3: CSVNVRGRNEQYF. For the CDR3, the DNA is TGCAGCGTGAATGTCAGGGGGCGTAACGAGCAGTACTTC.

The chain couples TRBV9 to TRBJ2-1, with 8 bases matching TRBD2. CDR1 and CDR2 (germline): SGDLS, YYNGEE. J was trimmed by 3 bases and V by 0 bases; bases with no gene match: 8. This CDR3 is built from 17 residues. DNA for the CDR3: TGTGCCAGCAGCGTAGCTACCCGGGGGGGCCGCTACAATGAGCAGTTCTTC. Encoded protein: CASSVATRGGRYNEQFF.

In the case of this clone: The same CDR3 arises from other DNA sequences in this sample as well. The CDR3 DNA is TGTGCCAGCAGCGTAGACTGGGGGCGAGAGACCCAGTACTTC. As protein: CASSVDWGRETQYF. The chain couples TRBV9 to TRBJ2-5; D is possibly TRBD1 (6 bases). CDR1 is SGDLS, CDR2 YYNGEE, per germline. The CDR3 runs 14 residues. V lost 0 bases, J lost 4 bases, and 10 bases lay in between.

This clone has just one count. This chain links TRBV28 with TRBJ2-7; a weak D match, TRBD2 (5 bases). Trimming left V 3 bases short and J 0 bases short, with 6 bases between. Germline V gives CDR1 MDHEN, CDR2 SYDVKM. This CDR3 contains 13 residues. In DNA form, the CDR3 reads TGTGCCAGCAGTTTCGGGAACTCCTACGAGCAGTACTTC. Amino acid sequence: CASSFGNSYEQYF.

The V and J genes are TRBV9 and TRBJ2-1; weak D call: TRBD2 (6 bases). Germline V gene lookup returns CDR1 SGDLS and CDR2 YYNGEE. V was shortened by 5 bases and J by 6 bases, with 15 bases between the two germline ends. The CDR3 covers 14 residues. CDR3 sequence: CASRQMGTPNEQFF. As DNA, the CDR3 is TGTGCCAGCAGACAAATGGGGACTCCCAATGAGCAGTTCTTC.

V and J are TRBV30 and TRBJ1-2; 8 nucleotides line up with TRBD1. Germline V CDR1 and CDR2: GTSNPN, SVGIG (reference sequence). The CDR3 totals 13 residues. Trimming removed 3 bases from V and 7 bases from J; junction bases left unmatched: 7. The CDR3 is CAWSRDRPFGYTF. The CDR3, as DNA: TGTGCCTGGAGCAGGGACAGGCCATTTGGCTACACCTTC.

The rearrangement uses TRBV15 and TRBJ1-4, with a possible D match to TRBD1 (5 bases). The V gene's germline CDR1 is LNHNV and CDR2 YYDKDF (reference sequence). The V end was cut by 6 bases, the J end by 2 bases, with 13 bases between. This CDR3 has 15 residues. DNA of the CDR3: TGTGCCACCAGAGCGGGGGAATCGACTAATGAAAAACTGTTTTTT. Its protein product is CATRAGESTNEKLFF.

This clone was observed once. This chain connects TRBV2 to TRBJ2-7, with no clear D. Per the germline V gene, CDR1 is SNHLY and CDR2 is FYNNEI. V lost 2 bases and J 2 bases, leaving 1 base between the germline ends. This CDR3 region has 11 residues. The CDR3 region has the DNA TGTGCCAGCAGTGAAACCTACGAGCAGTACTTC. This encodes CASSETYEQYF.

The rearrangement uses TRBV4-3 and TRBJ1-2, with unresolved D. The CDR3 totals 13 residues. V lost 3 bases and J lost 5, with 10 bases in between. The germline V gene has CDR1 LGHNA and CDR2 YSLEER. CDR3 loop: CASSQSGIYGYTF. The DNA of the CDR3 is TGCGCCAGCAGCCAGTCGGGTATATATGGCTACACCTTC.

The rearrangement links TRBV7-9 to TRBJ1-1; D gene unclear. There are 12 residues in the CDR3. The germline V and J ends were trimmed by 4 bases and 4 bases, with 7 bases remaining between them. CDR1 and CDR2 (germline): SEHNR, FQNEAQ (reference sequence). CDR3 DNA sequence: TGTGCCAGCAGCTACGGCTCCACTGAAGCTTTCTTT. Amino acid sequence: CASSYGSTEAFF.

J is TRBJ1-2 and V is TRBV6-1; no clear D. The CDR3 runs to 14 residues. CDR1 MNHNS and CDR2 SASEGT come from the germline V gene. Trimming took 2 bases from V and 4 from J, leaving 11 bases between them. The CDR3 loop is CASSENQGIYGYTF. In DNA form, the CDR3 reads TGTGCCAGCAGTGAAAATCAAGGGATCTATGGCTACACCTTC.

This chain joins TRBV5-6 and TRBJ2-1; 11 nucleotides align to TRBD2. Germline values: CDR1 SGHDT, CDR2 YYEEEE. The V segment lost 1 base and the J segment 5 bases; nucleotides outside the gene matches: 5. This CDR3 is 16 amino acids long. The CDR3 is CASSLFTGLADNEQFF. CDR3 sequence (DNA): TGTGCCAGCAGCTTGTTTACGGGACTAGCGGACAATGAGCAGTTCTTC.

This clone appeared a single time. The rearrangement joins TRBV5-1 to TRBJ1-1; maybe TRBD1 (6 bases). The CDR3 is made up of 14 amino acids. Germline CDR1 and CDR2: SGHRS and YFSETQ. The V and J ends lost 3 bases and 11 bases respectively, with 20 bases between them. The CDR3: CASSSLFSGGGAFF. The CDR3 coding sequence is TGCGCCAGCAGCTCCCTTTTTTCGGGGGGCGGGGCTTTCTTT.

The chain couples TRBV13 to TRBJ1-6, with 8 bases lining up with TRBD1. The CDR3 extends over 15 amino acids. V was clipped by 5 bases and J by 6 bases; unmatched bases: 6. Germline V gene sequence: CDR1 PRHDT, CDR2 FYEKMQ (reference sequence). The CDR3 bases are TGTGCCAGCAGCACCGGGACAGGCTCTAATTCACCCCTCCACTTT. Its translation: CASSTGTGSNSPLHF. The complete variable domain, with remaining parts taken from reference TRBV13 and TRBJ1-6, reads AAGVIQSPRHLIKEKRETATLKCYPIPRHDTVYWYQQGPGQDPQFLISFYEKMQSDKGSIPDRFSAQQFSDYHSELNMSSLELGDSALYFCASSTGTGSNSPLHFGNGTRLTVT.

The rearrangement joins TRBV5-6 to TRBJ2-3; 10 bases map to TRBD1. The CDR3 sequence is 15 residues long. After removal of 3 bases from V and 2 bases from J, the junction contained 3 bases not matched to a gene. Germline assignment: CDR1 SGHDT and CDR2 YYEEEE. The CDR3 reads CASSSGQGVTDTQYF. DNA for the CDR3: TGTGCCAGCAGCTCCGGACAGGGGGTCACAGATACGCAGTATTTT.

The genes are TRBV19 and TRBJ1-2; D remains ambiguous. The germline CDR1 and CDR2 sequences are LNHDA and SQIVND (reference sequence). Trimming removed 4 bases at V and 3 bases at J, with 6 bases between. The length of the CDR3 is 12 residues. The CDR3, as DNA: TGTGCCAGTAGTACAGTACACTATGGCTACACCTTC. This translates into CASSTVHYGYTF.

The chain is built from TRBV7-2 and TRBJ2-2; D remains unclear. With 5 bases removed from V and 8 bases from J, the gap between germline ends came to 12 bases. Germline V gene lookup returns CDR1 SGHTA and CDR2 FQGNSA. The CDR3 is made up of 13 amino acids. CDR3 region: CASSPGVEGELFF. CDR3 coding DNA: TGTGCCAGCAGCCCCGGCGTCGAGGGGGAGCTGTTTTTT. The whole variable domain, remainder taken from reference TRBV7-2 and TRBJ2-2, is GAGVSQSPSNKVTEKGKDVELRCDPISGHTALYWYRQSLGQGLEFLIYFQGNSAPDKSGLPSDRFSAERTGGSVSTLTIQRTQQEDSAVYLCASSPGVEGELFFGEGSRLTVL.

The rearrangement uses TRBV4-3 and TRBJ1-5; 9 nucleotides line up with TRBD1. Trimming cost V 0 bases and J 7 bases; bases outside gene matches: 4. Germline V gene sequence: CDR1 LGHNA, CDR2 YSLEER. This CDR3 spans 15 amino acids. The CDR3 DNA reads TGCGCCAGCAGCCAAGATCCGGGACAGGGACAGCCCCAGCATTTT. This codes for CASSQDPGQGQPQHF.

The genes are TRBV30 and TRBJ2-4; D unresolved. Germline CDR1 GTSNPN, CDR2 SVGIG (reference sequence). The CDR3 is made up of 12 amino acids. V dropped 5 bases and J dropped 0 bases, with 5 bases sitting between them. In DNA form, the CDR3 reads TGTGCCTGGGCGGAAGCCAAAAACATTCAGTACTTC. Protein: CAWAEAKNIQYF.

This rearrangement joins TRBV11-1 to TRBJ1-2; D is unresolved. V lost 1 base and J lost 7, with 13 bases in between. The CDR3 sequence is 14 residues long. In germline, CDR1 is SGHAT, CDR2 FQDESV (reference sequence). In DNA, the CDR3 is TGTGCCAGCAGCTTAGGGACGGCGTGGGGTGGCTACACCTTC. It translates to CASSLGTAWGGYTF.

The rearrangement joins TRBV7-8 to TRBJ2-2, with D possibly called TRBD1 or TRBD2 (5 bases each). This CDR3 comprises 15 residues. The germline V gene encodes CDR1 SGHVS and CDR2 FQNEAQ. Trimming removed 2 bases from V and 4 bases from J, with 11 bases in between. The CDR3 loop is CASSLRRGVTGELFF. CDR3 nucleotides: TGTGCCAGCAGCTTAAGAAGAGGGGTCACCGGGGAGCTGTTTTTT.

This clone has only a few counts. The chain joins TRBV2 to TRBJ1-5, with D possibly matching TRBD1 (6 bases). The CDR3 totals 12 residues. V was clipped by 7 bases and J by 5 bases, with 9 bases between them. Per the germline V gene, CDR1 is SNHLY and CDR2 is FYNNEI. The CDR3 nucleotides read TGTGCCAGCAACAGGGATTATCAGCCCCAGCATTTT. This translates into CASNRDYQPQHF.

V and J are TRBV5-4 and TRBJ2-4; D is unresolved. The CDR3 runs to 14 residues. Trimming took 0 bases from V and 8 from J, leaving 12 bases between them. The V gene's germline CDR1 is SGHNT and CDR2 YYREEE (reference sequence). CDR3 in amino acids: CASSLDGSSDIQYF. CDR3 DNA: TGTGCCAGCAGCTTGGACGGGTCCAGCGACATTCAGTACTTC.

The chain is built from TRBV6-1 and TRBJ1-3, with D hard to call. Trimming left V 6 bases short and J 1 base short, with 7 bases between. The CDR3 length is 13 residues. The germline V gene encodes CDR1 MNHNS and CDR2 SASEGT. CDR3 in amino acids: CASRLESGNTIYF. CDR3 in DNA: TGTGCCAGCAGATTAGAGTCTGGAAACACCATATATTTT.

The chain joins TRBV5-6 to TRBJ1-3; D is ambiguous. Trimming pared 1 base from V and 0 bases from J, leaving 8 bases between. In germline, CDR1 is SGHDT, CDR2 YYEEEE. The CDR3 extends over 15 amino acids. The CDR3 bases are TGTGCCAGCAGCTTGAGATCGTTCTCTGGAAACACCATATATTTT. As protein: CASSLRSFSGNTIYF.

This chain links TRBV19 with TRBJ2-5; D is tentatively TRBD1 or TRBD2 (5 bases each). Trimming removed 5 bases at V and 5 bases at J, with 18 bases between. There are 15 residues in the CDR3. The germline V gene encodes CDR1 LNHDA and CDR2 SQIVND (reference sequence). CDR3 DNA sequence: TGTGCCAGTAGTCCCACCGGGGCCCCCGGGGAGACCCAGTACTTC. Protein sequence: CASSPTGAPGETQYF.